Reported below is one T cell receptor beta chain. What antigen it recognizes has not been identified. Per-base qualities were not stored, and no clone one base away is much larger. The data stem from a study of beta chain features in type 1 diabetes (dated by TCRdb to the late 2010s). With regard to the full study: Mean age, gender distribution, total cell number and subset yield did not differ between patients and healthy donors. The study compared the TCRB repertoires of sorted circulating CD4+ T cell subsets in recently diagnosed type 1 diabetes patients with those in matched healthy donors. Naive and central memory subsets were obtained from all 30 or so donors, but regulatory and stem cell-like memory subsets were isolated from only 8 patients and roughly 8 healthy donors. A total of roughly 100,000,000 sorted cells were examined across all samples, and the number of cells per subset was strongly correlated with RNA yield. Study-wide conclusions, independent of this receptor: Type 1 diabetes patients showed a moderate but significant shortening of TCRB CDR3 length in all four CD4+ subsets. The naive, central memory and regulatory TCRB repertoires appeared to resemble one another more closely among patients than among healthy donors. PCR may preferentially amplify shorter templates, but because patient and control samples were amplified and corrected together, any resulting skew would affect both groups equally. Because small numbers of individuals were included in the HLA sub-analyses, any influence of HLA type on TCRB rearrangement was left unresolved. Because cDNA was sequenced instead of genomic DNA, highly expressing activated cells could be over-represented, though the groups showed no difference in activation or CD3 levels. At VDJ recombination sites, patients with type 1 diabetes made fewer insertions and deleted more nucleotides, a pattern implying thymic rearrangement abnormalities.

V gives up 5 bases and J gives up 6 bases, and the segment between their germline ends measures 18 bases. The CDR3 contains 15 residues, cysteine and phenylalanine counted. CDR3 DNA is the only sequence kept; it has 45 bases, read in frame from the first base. CDR1 MDHEN and CDR2 SYDVKM are derived from the germline V gene. The High Capacity cDNA Reverse Transcription Kit was used to reverse transcribe all of the isolated RNA, meaning that expressed TCRB transcripts were what got sequenced. Naive, central memory and regulatory T cell samples underwent deep immunoSEQ sequencing, averaging about 3.5 million total reads per sample. After sorted cells were lysed in RLT buffer, RNA was extracted with DNase-treated RNeasy Micro or Mini kits, with the choice depending on cell number. Each cell subset was processed separately to prevent cross-contamination, with patient and healthy donor samples processed together. TCRB sequences were amplified from cDNA with the immunoSEQ multiplex PCR, producing 87-bp fragments spanning the CDR3 region. Sequencing of the amplicons was done on the Illumina HiSeq platform. Per the original workflow: Synthetic template baselines were used to correct PCR bias computationally, reads within Hamming distance 2 were collapsed, and singletons that could not be merged were discarded. Reads were aligned against IMGT to assign V, D and J genes, CDR3 length and insertions or deletions at six rearrangement sites. Within each subset, clonotype counts were normalized to sorted cell number, after which true diversity and Gini coefficients were computed with the tcR R package. The overlap coefficient, calculated on TCRB nucleotide sequences, was used to measure repertoire sharing. As a proxy for the pre-selection repertoire, out-of-frame TCRB sequences from naive cells were analyzed. Not all clones reach the TCRdb copy of this immuneACCESS table, which keeps in-frame sequences only. Checked studies attribute under half of the gap to unresolved V genes and leave the rest unexplained. The DNA gave D and trimming, while V, J and clone size come from that table. The sample yields about 370,000 clones; over 13% were counted once. The ten biggest clones cover approximately 0.02% of the sample.

From each donor, a single peripheral blood sample of approximately 110 mL on average was drawn into heparinised tubes. A BD FACSAria II was used to sort naive, central memory, regulatory and stem cell-like memory CD4+ T cells with a panel that included CD45RO, CCR7, CD25, CD127, CD95 and CD27. A purity above 95% was achieved for all sorted populations. PBMCs were separated immediately by Lymphoprep density gradient centrifugation and were stained directly, without being cultured. To minimize batch effects, samples were stained and sorted in pairs, one healthy donor with one patient per experiment. Sequencing was carried out using naive CD4+ T cells from blood. The cell subset or site label on this specimen signifies: true naive CD4+ T cells. The TCR comes from a woman between 18 and 29 years old in good health. This chain is built from TRBV28 and TRBJ2-3, with TRBD2 perhaps the D gene, on 5 matching bases. The nucleotides read TGTGCCAGCAGTACCTCCGGGAACCCTACGGATACGCAGTATTTT. Translated, it reads CASSTSGNPTDTQYF.